The 6 T cell receptor beta chains in this list originate from one sample, sequenced in a study of blood T cell repertoires in COVID-19. Only in-frame clones appear in the TCRdb table, and some are missing; sequencing was by immunoSEQ multiplex PCR. The sample contains some 20,000 clones, 86% of which appear only once. The sample was peripheral blood. These receptors came from an elderly woman with active or convalescent COVID-19.

The chain carries TRBV7-3 and TRBJ1-2, with TRBD1 matching over 8 bases. From germline, CDR1 is SGHTA and CDR2 FQGTGA. With 5 bases clipped from V and 6 bases from J, the junction kept 5 bases outside the gene matches. CDR3 length equals 13 residues. Written as DNA, the CDR3 is TGTGCCAGCAGCACGAGACAGGGGAATGGCTACACCTTC. It is translated as CASSTRQGNGYTF.

The chain links TRBV5-6 to TRBJ2-1; 14 bases align to TRBD2. The CDR3 totals 19 residues. The trim removed 4 bases at V and 0 bases at J, leaving 9 bases unmatched. The germline V gene encodes CDR1 SGHDT and CDR2 YYEEEE. This CDR3 reads CASSVWTSGGPSSYNEQFF. In DNA form, the CDR3 reads TGTGCCAGCAGCGTATGGACTAGCGGGGGGCCGAGCTCCTACAATGAGCAGTTCTTC.

CDR3: CASSFKGRTVFF. CDR3 DNA: TGCGCCAGCAGCTTCAAGGGGCGAACAGTTTTCTTT. J is TRBJ1-1 and V is TRBV5-1; D perhaps matches TRBD1 (5 bases). Germline V gives CDR1 SGHRS, CDR2 YFSETQ. Deletions cut 2 bases from V and 13 bases from J, with 15 bases between. This CDR3 is built from 12 residues.

V and J are TRBV6-5 and TRBJ1-6, with 7 bases aligning to TRBD1. V was pared by 7 bases and J by 9 bases, with 6 bases of the junction left unmatched. This CDR3 spans 13 amino acids. CDR1 and CDR2 from the germline V gene are MNHEY and SVGAGI. CDR3 in amino acids: CASMRGPGSPLHF. The CDR3 DNA reads as TGTGCCAGCATGAGGGGGCCTGGTTCACCCCTCCACTTT.

The chain recombines TRBV24-1 with TRBJ2-2; TRBD2 agrees at 11 bases. Germline loops: CDR1 KGHDR, CDR2 SFDVKD. V shed 3 bases, J shed 1 base, and the junction held 6 bases outside the gene matches. The CDR3 totals 18 residues. In DNA form, the CDR3 reads TGTGCCACCAGTGATCCCCTAGCGGGAGGTAGGAACACCGGGGAGCTGTTTTTT. Translation gives CATSDPLAGGRNTGELFF.

The chain carries TRBV24-1 and TRBJ2-3; 7 bases line up with TRBD2. V lost 5 bases, J lost 4 bases, and 14 bases stayed unmatched. This CDR3 has 17 amino acids. Germline assignment: CDR1 KGHDR and CDR2 SFDVKD. The CDR3 sequence is CATSGAMGGRRSDTQYF. The DNA for the CDR3 is TGTGCCACCAGTGGAGCTATGGGGGGGAGGCGTTCAGATACGCAGTATTTT.